This entry lists 17 T cell receptor beta chains sequenced from one sample in a study of blood T cell repertoires in COVID-19. Profiled with immunoSEQ multiplex PCR; TCRdb holds only in-frame clones, not every one. The sample has about 130,000 clones, roughly four fifths seen once. The sequenced material came from peripheral blood. The receptors were gathered from a man aged 25 to 40 with COVID-19, enrolled during active disease.

The V gene is TRBV28, the J gene TRBJ1-4, with no clear D. The V end lost 3 bases, the J end lost 4 bases, and 12 bases lay between the germline ends. From germline, CDR1 is MDHEN and CDR2 SYDVKM. The CDR3 loop spans 15 amino acids. The DNA of the CDR3 is TGTGCCAGCAGTTTTATCCTTCGGGGTAATGAAAAACTGTTTTTT. Its translation is CASSFILRGNEKLFF. The full variable domain, its missing parts supplied by reference TRBV28 and TRBJ1-4, is DVKVTQSSRYLVKRTGEKVFLECVQDMDHENMFWYRQDPGLGLRLIYFSYDVKMKEKGDIPEGYSVSREKKERFSLILESASTNQTSMYLCASSFILRGNEKLFFGSGTQLSVL.

This clone was seen more than once but under ten times. This chain connects TRBV19 to TRBJ2-7; 8 positions agree with TRBD2. The germline V gene has CDR1 LNHDA and CDR2 SQIVND (reference sequence). The CDR3 has 14 amino acids. V dropped 4 bases and J dropped 5; count of bases not matched to a gene: 7. CDR3 amino acids: CASSRYSGMDEQYF. The CDR3 DNA sequence: TGTGCCAGTAGTAGGTATAGCGGGATGGACGAGCAGTACTTC.

For the CDR3, the DNA is TGTGCCAGCAGTTTATTTGGGGACTCGACAGTGGAGACCCAGTACTTC. Translation: CASSLFGDSTVETQYF. The genes are TRBV27 and TRBJ2-5; D might be TRBD2 (6 bases). The ends were cut back, 1 base at V and 5 bases at J, with 17 bases in the middle. This CDR3 contains 16 residues. Germline CDR1 and CDR2: MNHEY and SMNVEV (reference sequence).

V usage is TRBV6-5 and J usage is TRBJ1-1; 9 bases map to TRBD1. The CDR3 has 16 amino acids. Germline V gene data show CDR1 as MNHEY and CDR2 as SVGAGI. The J segment lost 4 bases and the V segment lost 0 bases, leaving 6 bases of the junction unmatched. The CDR3 sequence is CASSYSTGGAGTEAFF. The CDR3 DNA sequence: TGTGCCAGCAGTTACTCAACAGGGGGCGCGGGCACTGAAGCTTTCTTT.

The chain is built from TRBV9 and TRBJ2-1; tentative D call: TRBD2 (5 bases). The CDR3 contains 11 residues. Looked up from germline, CDR1 is SGDLS and CDR2 is YYNGEE. Trimming pared 7 bases from V and 6 bases from J, leaving 8 bases between. The CDR3 coding sequence is TGTGCCAGCGGGCGGGCCAATGAGCAGTTCTTC. Translation gives CASGRANEQFF.

Written as DNA, the CDR3 is TGTGCCAGCAGCTTGGGACAGGGGGACGCTGAAGCTTTCTTT. It specifies CASSLGQGDAEAFF. The genes are TRBV7-9 and TRBJ1-1; 11 nucleotides match TRBD1. The length of the CDR3 is 14 residues. CDR1 is SEHNR, CDR2 FQNEAQ, per germline (reference sequence). Losses at the gene ends were 3 bases for V and 6 bases for J; bases not matched to a gene: 3.

The chain has TRBV7-6 and TRBJ2-3; 11 nucleotides agree with TRBD2. The ends lost 2 bases at V and 4 bases at J; junction bases unmatched: 5. CDR1 is SGHVS, CDR2 FNYEAQ, per germline. The CDR3 extends over 16 amino acids. CDR3 sequence: CASSLLAGGQADTQYF. CDR3 sequence (DNA): TGTGCCAGCAGCTTATTAGCGGGGGGGCAGGCAGATACGCAGTATTTT.

This rearrangement joins TRBV12-3 or TRBV12-4 to TRBJ2-5, with D perhaps matching TRBD1 (5 bases). V was cut by 3 bases and J by 2 bases, with 7 bases left in between. The CDR3 has 13 amino acids. The DNA for the CDR3 is TGTGCCAGCAGTTTGCAGGGTCAAGAGACCCAGTACTTC. Its protein is CASSLQGQETQYF.

V usage is TRBV2 and J usage is TRBJ2-5; no definite D call. The CDR3 has 12 residues. Trimming cost V 8 bases and J 0 bases, with 7 bases left between them. Germline assignment: CDR1 SNHLY and CDR2 FYNNEI. The CDR3 is CASESYQETQYF. CDR3 DNA: TGTGCCAGCGAGTCGTACCAAGAGACCCAGTACTTC.

This chain connects TRBV2 to TRBJ2-5; 9 positions match TRBD1. The ends lost 5 bases at V and 2 bases at J; junction bases unmatched: 6. Per the germline V gene, CDR1 is SNHLY and CDR2 is FYNNEI. The CDR3 is 15 amino acids. As DNA, the CDR3 is TGTGCCAGCAGTCCTGACAGGGGGAGGCAAGAGACCCAGTACTTC. Protein product: CASSPDRGRQETQYF.

The rearrangement joins TRBV5-1 to TRBJ2-3; D might be TRBD2 (6 bases). Trimming removed 6 bases from V and 2 bases from J, with 13 bases in between. CDR3 length: 14 amino acids. The germline V gene encodes CDR1 SGHRS and CDR2 YFSETQ. CDR3 nucleotides: TGCGCCAGCAACCCGGGACTTGACACAGATACGCAGTATTTT. It encodes CASNPGLDTDTQYF.

This chain uses TRBV2 with TRBJ2-6; D perhaps matches TRBD1 (6 bases). V gave up 3 bases and J gave up 4 bases, with 10 bases separating them. Germline V gives CDR1 SNHLY, CDR2 FYNNEI. The CDR3 has 15 amino acids. Here the CDR3 DNA reads TGTGCCAGCAGTGACAGGGGTCAAGGGGCCAACGTCCTGACTTTC. The encoded protein is CASSDRGQGANVLTF.

The chain employs TRBV4-1 and TRBJ2-7; D might be TRBD2 (6 bases). Per the germline V gene, CDR1 is MGHRA and CDR2 is YSYEKL. The CDR3 is made up of 19 amino acids. V lost 0 bases, J lost 0 bases, and 21 bases lay in between. The CDR3 DNA follows: TGCGCCAGCAGCCAAGAGAATGTCTTTGCGGGACTGCACTCCTACGAGCAGTACTTC. Encoded protein: CASSQENVFAGLHSYEQYF.

The chain is built from TRBV6-1 and TRBJ2-2; perhaps TRBD2 as D (7 bases). The V and J ends lost 3 bases and 7 bases respectively, with 12 bases between them. Germline V gives CDR1 MNHNS, CDR2 SASEGT. This CDR3 contains 14 residues. The DNA of the CDR3 is TGTGCCAGCAGTGAGCACAGGGAGGGCGGGGAGCTGTTTTTT. Translated: CASSEHREGGELFF.

J is TRBJ1-2 and V is TRBV7-9; D gene unclear. Per germline, CDR1 SEHNR and CDR2 FQNEAQ (reference sequence). The CDR3 totals 12 residues. V was clipped by 1 base and J by 8 bases, with 8 bases between them. CDR3 sequence (DNA): TGTGCCAGCAGCTTAGGAGGTCCCGGCTACACCTTC. It specifies CASSLGGPGYTF.

This clone was seen a handful of times. The CDR3 is CASSWSGSGELFF. The CDR3 DNA sequence: TGTGCCAGCAGTTGGAGCGGGAGCGGGGAGCTGTTTTTT. The V gene is TRBV12-3 or TRBV12-4, the J gene TRBJ2-2, with 8 bases that match TRBD2. CDR3 length: 13 amino acids. The junction had 2 bases not matched to a gene; V was cut back by 4 bases and J by 7 bases.

The CDR3 DNA sequence: TGTGCCAGCAGTCGGGACATAGGAAATGGTGGCTACACCTTC. It codes for CASSRDIGNGGYTF. The chain has TRBV6-2 or TRBV6-3 and TRBJ1-2, with a possible D match to TRBD1 (6 bases). Germline V CDR1 and CDR2: MNHEY, SVGEGT. CDR3 length: 14 amino acids. The germline V and J ends were trimmed by 5 bases and 7 bases, with 17 bases remaining between them.